Sequencing of this T cell receptor (beta chain) was carried out in a study of cytomegalovirus exposure and HLA in healthy donors. Concerning this clone itself: The antigen is not known.

Primers: 60 Vbeta forward and 13 Jbeta reverse. The data were produced by immunoSEQ multiplex PCR, yet TCRdb's version contains in-frame clones alone and is incomplete. The table has some 130,000 clones, 65% to 80% seen once. Study-wide results and caveats: Later on, a genetic analysis was performed. It linked a missense variant in DCLRE1C with V- and J-gene trimming of TCR beta. The listing of 150 to 200 TCR beta chains classed them as cytomegalovirus-associated. Later on, an analysis found that several of the most significant clusters appeared to be linked to common viral pathogens, which included parvovirus B19. Confirmation was obtained in vitro that a few CMV-associated chains are specific for CMV antigens.

Germline values: CDR1 GTSNPN, CDR2 SVGIG (reference sequence). Trimming took 7 bases from V and 4 from J; bases not matched to a gene: 4. The length of the CDR3 is 14 residues. The sequence was obtained from a woman aged 50 to 65 in good health and CMV-seropositive. Sequenced: PBMCs. The chain is built from TRBV30 and TRBJ2-3; 14 bases are a match to TRBD2. As DNA, the CDR3 is TGTGCCTCCCGGACTAGCGGGGGGCCAGATACGCAGTATTTT. Encoded protein: CASRTSGGPDTQYF.